This entry concerns a single TCR beta chain. The sample originates from a study of response to subunit inactivated influenza vaccine. TCRdb redid the calling of the RT-PCR reads with MiXCR, one entry per CDR3 protein. The table has 400,000 to 550,000 distinct CDR3 sequences, about 25% seen once; the top ten hold 1.5% to 2%. V dropped 4 bases and J dropped 5 bases, with 9 bases sitting between them. Per germline, CDR1 SGHRS and CDR2 YFSETQ. This CDR3 is 12 amino acids long. The TCR was taken from a man between 45 and 60 years old who received an inactivated influenza vaccine. The sample here was CD4+ T cells sorted from PBMCs, taken roughly 5 days after vaccination. This chain connects TRBV5-1 to TRBJ1-2, with unresolved D. The CDR3 here is CASSPDGYGYTF. The CDR3 nucleotides read TGCGCCAGCAGCCCGGACGGTTATGGCTACACCTTC.